This TCR beta chain was identified in a study of blood T cells in healthy people across ages. The V gene's germline CDR1 is DFQATT and CDR2 SNEGSKA (reference sequence). This CDR3 contains 13 residues. Isolated PBMCs totaled at least 7 million in each sample. On this clonotype: One end of the junction fails to match germline, which may point to a read error.

A second PCR, run for about 6 to 11 cycles, used a sample-barcoded 5' primer plus a J-beta primer mix. A single record per CDR3 protein comes from TCRdb applying MiXCR to the 5' RACE reads. This table holds fewer than 750,000 distinct CDR3 sequences, approximately 52% found once. This receptor was taken from a woman of 80 years or more in good health. V is TRBV20-1 and J is TRBJ2-7; 12 bases align to TRBD2. The material sequenced was blood. The CDR3 DNA sequence: TGCGGTGCAATACTAGCGGGAGGCAATGAGCAGTACTTC. It codes for CGAILAGGNEQYF.